This T cell receptor (beta chain) was retrieved from a study of CD8 T cells in Susac syndrome. Study background: There were Susac syndrome patients who were therapy-naive at blood draw, others on corticosteroids, and others on intravenous immunoglobulin alone. Broader study findings: The total CD8+ repertoires yielded sixteen Susac-specific public clones and the CD8+ TEMRA repertoires yielded roughly 5. An acknowledgment was made by the study that its TCR sequencing and HLA analysis involved relatively few individuals.

Comment on this clonotype: Its antigen is not identified.

The T cells that were sequenced for TCR beta were CD8+ and CD4+ cells from blood. Germline CDR1 reads SGHRS; CDR2 reads YFSETQ. The CDR3 runs 16 residues. Trimming cost V 0 bases and J 0 bases, with 7 bases left between them. RNA amounts of roughly 0.5 to 1 ug underwent reverse transcription with random hexamers. TCRdb itself ran the immunoSEQ multiplex PCR reads through MiXCR, one entry per CDR3 protein. The sample has fewer than 90,000 distinct CDR3 sequences; roughly 92% are singletons. The rearrangement links TRBV5-1 to TRBJ2-6, with D possibly being TRBD1 (5 bases). The clonotype comes from a human donor with Susac syndrome. The sequenced sample consisted of CD8+ T cells from PBMCs. The CDR3 region has the DNA TGCGCCAGCAGCTTGGCAGGGATCTCTGGGGCCAACGTCCTGACTTTC. Translation: CASSLAGISGANVLTF.